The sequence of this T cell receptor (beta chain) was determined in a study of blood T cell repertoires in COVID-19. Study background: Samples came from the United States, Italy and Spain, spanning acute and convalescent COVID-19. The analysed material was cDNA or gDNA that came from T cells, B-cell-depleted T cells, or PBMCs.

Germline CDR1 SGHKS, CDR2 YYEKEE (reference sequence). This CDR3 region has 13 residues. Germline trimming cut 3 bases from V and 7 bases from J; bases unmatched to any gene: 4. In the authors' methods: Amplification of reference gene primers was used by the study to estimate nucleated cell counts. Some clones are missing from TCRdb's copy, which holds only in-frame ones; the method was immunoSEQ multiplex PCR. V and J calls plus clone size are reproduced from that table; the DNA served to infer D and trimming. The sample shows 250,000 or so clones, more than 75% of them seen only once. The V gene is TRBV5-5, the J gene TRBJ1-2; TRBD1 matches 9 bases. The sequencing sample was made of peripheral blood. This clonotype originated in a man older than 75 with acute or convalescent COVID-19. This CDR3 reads CASSSGTGTGYTF. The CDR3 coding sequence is TGTGCCAGCAGCTCTGGGACAGGGACTGGCTACACCTTC.